The present TCR beta chain was sequenced within a study of neurological immune-mediated disorders. At least ten counts were recorded for this clonotype. The trim removed 5 bases at V and 2 bases at J, leaving 6 bases unmatched. The CDR3 runs to 14 residues. In germline, CDR1 is SGHRS, CDR2 YFSETQ. Via MiXCR, TCRdb re-called the 5' RACE reads, giving one row per CDR3 protein. The sample yields tens of thousands of distinct CDR3 sequences, around 2.5% seen once. The receptor was isolated from a man aged 50-60 years with multiple sclerosis. The sample taken for sequencing was PBMCs. This chain joins TRBV5-1 and TRBJ2-5; 7 bases match TRBD1. The CDR3 region has the DNA TGCGCCAGCAGATTAGGGGGCGGACAAGAGACCCAGTACTTC. This encodes CASRLGGGQETQYF.